One and the same sample provided the 22 T cell receptor beta chains below, sequenced in a study of blood T cells in healthy people across ages. Together with a sample-barcoded 5' primer, a J-beta primer mix was included in a second PCR lasting 7 to 11 cycles. TCRdb fed the 5' RACE reads into MiXCR, producing one record per CDR3 protein. The sample holds about 640,000 distinct CDR3 sequences, roughly 58% seen once. The source material was blood. The receptors derive from a man aged 60 to 69 in good health.

This clonotype was seen more than once but under ten times. The chain uses TRBV6-6 and TRBJ1-4, with unresolved D. This CDR3 comprises 13 residues. Germline assignment: CDR1 MNHNY and CDR2 SVGAGI (reference sequence). The V and J ends lost 5 bases and 8 bases respectively, with 12 bases between them. CDR3 DNA: TGTGCCAGCAGTGCAGGCCTATCGGAAAAACTGTTTTTT. This sequence encodes CASSAGLSEKLFF.

The chain has TRBV24-1 and TRBJ2-3; unclear D gene. Deletions cut 1 base from V and 6 bases from J, with 16 bases between. Germline V gene data show CDR1 as KGHDR and CDR2 as SFDVKD. This CDR3 spans 16 amino acids. The CDR3 is CATSDFSGRVTDTQYF. CDR3 nucleotides: TGTGCCACCAGTGATTTTTCAGGTCGTGTCACCGATACGCAGTATTTT.

This clonotype was seen only a few times. The chain couples TRBV11-2 to TRBJ2-3; the match to TRBD2 covers 13 bases. Germline values: CDR1 SGHAT, CDR2 FQNNGV. CDR3 length: 16 amino acids. The junction had 3 bases not matched to a gene; V was cut back by 2 bases and J by 4 bases. The CDR3 DNA reads TGTGCCAGCAGCTTACAACTAGCGGGGGGGCCAGATACGCAGTATTTT. Translating gives CASSLQLAGGPDTQYF.

The chain has TRBV5-1 and TRBJ1-6; perhaps TRBD1 as D (5 bases). V lost 4 bases to trimming and J lost 7 bases, with 15 bases between them. CDR1 is SGHRS, CDR2 YFSETQ, per germline. The CDR3 loop spans 15 amino acids. CDR3 bases: TGCGCCAGCAGCCCAATAGGACAAGAGAATTCACCCCTCCACTTT. Translating gives CASSPIGQENSPLHF.

V is TRBV28 and J is TRBJ2-5, with TRBD2 matching over 10 bases. With V trimmed by 8 bases and J by 5 bases, 8 bases remained unmatched. The CDR3 has 14 amino acids. From germline, CDR1 is MDHEN and CDR2 SYDVKM. CDR3 loop: CASLSGGAWETQYF. CDR3 nucleotides: TGTGCCAGCTTAAGCGGGGGGGCTTGGGAGACCCAGTACTTC.

The chain recombines TRBV4-2 with TRBJ2-7; D not resolved. The last part of the DNA fits TRBJ2-5 better; the J call may be wrong. The CDR3 is made up of 15 amino acids. Germline V lookup: CDR1 LGHNA, CDR2 YNFKEQ. CDR3 amino acids: CASSQEFGSTGTQYF. The CDR3 DNA is TGTGCCAGCAGCCAAGAATTTGGTTCTACGGGGACCCAGTACTTC.

The chain has TRBV15 and TRBJ2-5; D gene unclear. V was clipped by 0 bases and J by 9 bases, with 11 bases between them. The germline V gene encodes CDR1 LNHNV and CDR2 YYDKDF (reference sequence). The CDR3 spans 13 residues. The CDR3 coding sequence is TGTGCCACCAGCAGAGATTATCAGGAGCCCCAGTACTTC. Protein sequence: CATSRDYQEPQYF.

The chain links TRBV25-1 to TRBJ2-1; 7 positions match TRBD2. CDR1 MGHDK and CDR2 SYGVNS come from the germline V gene. The CDR3 runs to 16 residues. V dropped 1 base and J dropped 9; count of bases not matched to a gene: 12. Written as DNA, the CDR3 is TGTGCCAGCAGTGAATGGGGGGGGGAGAAGGACGGTGAGCAGTTCTTC. Translating it yields CASSEWGGEKDGEQFF.

The table lists this clonotype with a few counts. The chain carries TRBV20-1 and TRBJ2-5, with a possible D match to TRBD1 (8 bases). Looked up from germline, CDR1 is DFQATT and CDR2 is SNEGSKA (reference sequence). The ends were cut back, 7 bases at V and 5 bases at J, with 32 bases in the middle. The CDR3 extends over 18 amino acids. CDR3 loop: CSVTSGQGFMGGSETQYF. The DNA of the CDR3 is TGCAGTGTAACGTCCGGACAGGGCTTTATGGGGGGGTCGGAGACCCAGTACTTC.

Concerning this clonotype: It may be a read error: a sequence one base away is much more abundant. The gene calls are TRBV27 and TRBJ2-3, with D perhaps matching TRBD1 (5 bases). CDR3 length: 13 residues. Germline V gene sequence: CDR1 MNHEY, CDR2 SMNVEV (reference sequence). Trimming cost V 6 bases and J 6 bases, with 13 bases left between them. The CDR3 reads CASRMAGPDTQYF. The CDR3 region has the DNA TGTGCCAGCAGAATGGCAGGGCCGGATACGCAGTATTTT.

The chain has TRBV29-1 and TRBJ2-1; TRBD1 agrees at 8 bases. Germline CDR1 reads SQVTM; CDR2 reads ANQGSEA. V lost 7 bases, J lost 4 bases, and 6 bases stayed unmatched. The CDR3 loop spans 13 amino acids. Written as DNA, the CDR3 is TGCAGCGCCCGACAGGGGTCATACAATGAGCAGTTCTTC. It translates to CSARQGSYNEQFF.

This clonotype was counted between two and nine times. J is TRBJ2-3 and V is TRBV9; no clear D gene. CDR3 length: 13 amino acids. Germline CDR1 is SGDLS and CDR2 is YYNGEE. Trimming stripped 2 bases from V and 2 bases from J, with 6 bases between. This chain's CDR3 is CASSVSPTDTQYF. Here the CDR3 DNA reads TGTGCCAGCAGCGTTAGCCCCACAGATACGCAGTATTTT.

V is TRBV15 and J is TRBJ1-2; 9 bases line up with TRBD1. Germline lookup yields CDR1 LNHNV and CDR2 YYDKDF (reference sequence). Trimming removed 0 bases from V and 12 bases from J; junction bases left unmatched: 14. The CDR3 contains 16 residues. CDR3 amino acids: CATSRDLGTGSCGDTF. CDR3 bases: TGTGCCACCAGCAGAGATTTGGGGACAGGGAGCTGTGGTGACACCTTC.

The J gene is TRBJ2-6, the V gene TRBV28; D remains unclear. Germline-derived CDR1 and CDR2 are MDHEN and SYDVKM. The CDR3 totals 15 residues. Trimming stripped 8 bases from V and 0 bases from J, with 11 bases between. The CDR3 DNA sequence: TGTGCCAGCCTGAGGTCAAACTCTGGGGCCAACGTCCTGACTTTC. Translated, it gives CASLRSNSGANVLTF.

Only a few counts were recorded for this clonotype. This rearrangement joins TRBV2 to TRBJ2-1; maybe TRBD2 (6 bases). CDR3 size: 15 residues. Germline CDR1 is SNHLY and CDR2 is FYNNEI. V lost 4 bases and J lost 2, with 12 bases in between. The CDR3 region is CASSAIPGAYNEQFF. CDR3 nucleotide sequence: TGTGCCAGCAGTGCGATCCCGGGGGCCTACAATGAGCAGTTCTTC.

The chain employs TRBV12-3 or TRBV12-4 and TRBJ2-5; D gene uncertain. The CDR3 totals 13 residues. V lost 4 bases to trimming and J lost 2 bases, with 8 bases between them. The CDR3, as DNA: TGTGCCAGCAGTTGGCGGAGTCAAGAGACCCAGTACTTC. Translation gives CASSWRSQETQYF.

The chain couples TRBV3-1 to TRBJ1-2; D uncertain. The CDR3 has 14 residues. CDR1 and CDR2 (germline): LGHDT, YNNKEL (reference sequence). Trimming pared 0 bases from V and 3 bases from J, leaving 8 bases between. The DNA of the CDR3 is TGTGCCAGCAGCCAAGATGAAGTGCACTATGGCTACACCTTC. This codes for CASSQDEVHYGYTF.

This clonotype was picked up many times. The chain has TRBV7-2 and TRBJ2-7, with 7 bases aligning to TRBD1. This CDR3 region has 12 residues. Germline V gene sequence: CDR1 SGHTA, CDR2 FQGNSA. V lost 3 bases and J lost 6; bases outside the gene matches: 2. Here the CDR3 reads CASSLTGFEQYF. The CDR3 nucleotides are TGTGCCAGCAGCTTGACAGGGTTCGAGCAGTACTTC.

This clonotype was observed once. The rearrangement joins TRBV4-2 to TRBJ2-1; TRBD2 matches 13 bases. The CDR3 has 17 amino acids. From germline, CDR1 is LGHNA and CDR2 YNFKEQ. The junction had 8 bases not matched to a gene; V was cut back by 4 bases and J by 5 bases. The CDR3: CASSLGGLAGVDNEQFF. CDR3 DNA: TGTGCCAGCAGCCTCGGTGGACTAGCGGGAGTTGACAATGAGCAGTTCTTC.

This rearrangement joins TRBV5-1 to TRBJ2-5; maybe TRBD2 (6 bases). The end of the DNA aligns better with TRBJ2-1, so the J call may be wrong. This CDR3 has 14 residues. Germline V CDR1 and CDR2: SGHRS, YFSETQ. The CDR3 DNA reads as TGCGCCAGCAGCTTTGCGGCGGGGCAAGAGACCCAGTTCTTC. Translating it yields CASSFAAGQETQFF.

This clonotype appeared many times. The chain recombines TRBV12-3 or TRBV12-4 with TRBJ2-7, with D unresolved. The CDR3 covers 13 residues. Trimming took 3 bases from V and 0 from J, leaving 6 bases between them. The DNA for the CDR3 is TGTGCCAGCAGTTTGGGCGCCTCCTACGAGCAGTACTTC. It yields the protein CASSLGASYEQYF.

The rearrangement joins TRBV7-2 to TRBJ1-5; D ambiguous. This CDR3 region has 14 residues. Trimming stripped 1 base from V and 8 bases from J, with 12 bases between. CDR1 is SGHTA and CDR2 is FQGNSA in the germline V gene. The CDR3 protein is CASSLGLVGKPQHF. The CDR3 DNA sequence: TGTGCCAGCAGCTTAGGATTGGTGGGGAAGCCCCAGCATTTT.